These 2 T cell receptor beta chains originate from one sample sequenced in a study of cytomegalovirus exposure and HLA in healthy donors. PCR amplification relied on 60 Vbeta primers (plus 13 Jbeta primers). Profiled with immunoSEQ multiplex PCR; TCRdb holds only in-frame clones, not every one. The sample gives approximately 61,000 clones, more than 60% of which show up once; about 53% is in the top ten. The sequenced material came from PBMCs. All receptors derive from a man between 45 and 60 years old in good health and CMV-seropositive.

The chain recombines TRBV7-2 with TRBJ1-3; 7 nucleotides match TRBD1. In germline, CDR1 is SGHTA, CDR2 FQGNSA. Trimming took 5 bases from V and 0 from J; bases not matched to a gene: 10. The CDR3 spans 17 residues. The CDR3: CASSGQALLTSGNTIYF. CDR3 sequence (DNA): TGTGCCAGCAGCGGACAGGCCCTACTTACCTCTGGAAACACCATATATTTT. The complete variable domain, with remaining parts taken from reference TRBV7-2 and TRBJ1-3, reads GAGVSQSPSNKVTEKGKDVELRCDPISGHTALYWYRQSLGQGLEFLIYFQGNSAPDKSGLPSDRFSAERTGGSVSTLTIQRTQQEDSAVYLCASSGQALLTSGNTIYFGEGSWLTVV.

The chain carries TRBV28 and TRBJ2-3; TRBD2 might be the D (6 bases). Germline V gives CDR1 MDHEN, CDR2 SYDVKM. With 6 bases removed from V and 3 bases from J, the gap between germline ends came to 16 bases. There are 15 residues in the CDR3. DNA for the CDR3: TGTGCCAGCAGCACTGCGGAGGGTAGAACAGATACGCAGTATTTT. Protein sequence: CASSTAEGRTDTQYF. The whole variable domain, filled in from reference TRBV28 and TRBJ2-3, reads DVKVTQSSRYLVKRTGEKVFLECVQDMDHENMFWYRQDPGLGLRLIYFSYDVKMKEKGDIPEGYSVSREKKERFSLILESASTNQTSMYLCASSTAEGRTDTQYFGPGTRLTVL.